The next 21 T cell receptor beta chains were all read from a single sample in a study of CD8+ T cells in alopecia areata. It was cDNA, reverse transcribed from extracted RNA, that served as the sequencing template. The method was immunoSEQ multiplex PCR; TCRdb's version includes in-frame clones alone and lacks a portion of them. The data contain around 140,000 clones, 45% to 50% of them singletons. The specimen was CD8+ T cells sorted from blood, collected at week 0. These receptors all come from a human donor with alopecia areata.

The chain has TRBV9 and TRBJ2-3; no reliable D call. The CDR3 has 15 residues. V gave up 0 bases and J gave up 2 bases, with 10 bases separating them. CDR1 and CDR2 from the germline V gene are SGDLS and YYNGEE. The DNA for the CDR3 is TGTGCCAGCAGCGTAGATGACGGGCACACAGATACGCAGTATTTT. It translates to CASSVDDGHTDTQYF.

This rearrangement joins TRBV5-1 to TRBJ2-7; TRBD2 matches at 8 bases. There are 15 residues in the CDR3. In germline, CDR1 is SGHRS, CDR2 YFSETQ. V trimming: 0 bases; J trimming: 5 bases; junction bases outside the gene matches: 7. The CDR3 protein is CASSLARASGHEQYF. Written as DNA, the CDR3 is TGCGCCAGCAGCTTGGCCCGAGCTAGCGGGCACGAGCAGTACTTC.

The chain combines TRBV7-8 with TRBJ2-1; D may be TRBD2 (5 bases). Germline V gene data show CDR1 as SGHVS and CDR2 as FQNEAQ. Deletions cut 3 bases from V and 8 bases from J, with 26 bases between. CDR3 length: 18 residues. The CDR3 sequence is CASSFSRRPYIPSDEQFF. The CDR3, as DNA: TGTGCCAGCAGCTTCTCACGGAGGCCGTACATTCCGAGTGATGAGCAGTTCTTC.

In this sample, this clone turned up a few times. The V gene is TRBV27, the J gene TRBJ2-2; TRBD2 agrees at 10 bases. The CDR3 runs to 16 residues. Germline V gene sequence: CDR1 MNHEY, CDR2 SMNVEV (reference sequence). The V segment lost 5 bases and the J segment 1 base; nucleotides outside the gene matches: 4. Written as DNA, the CDR3 is TGTGCCAGCAGTACCCTAGCGGGGGAGAACACCGGGGAGCTGTTTTTT. It yields the protein CASSTLAGENTGELFF.

As regards this clone: Other DNA sequences from this sample encode an identical CDR3 as well. The chain links TRBV30 to TRBJ2-7; D uncertain. V was pared by 0 bases and J by 4 bases, with 7 bases between. CDR1 is GTSNPN, CDR2 SVGIG, per germline (reference sequence). CDR3 length: 12 residues. The CDR3 DNA reads as TGTGCCTGGAGTGTTAGGGTTTACGAGCAGTACTTC. Its protein is CAWSVRVYEQYF.

This chain connects TRBV30 to TRBJ1-2, with TRBD1 identical over 7 bases. The V segment lost 3 bases and the J segment 0 bases; nucleotides outside the gene matches: 4. The CDR3 has 14 residues. Germline V gene sequence: CDR1 GTSNPN, CDR2 SVGIG (reference sequence). This CDR3 is CAWSTGETNYGYTF. CDR3 DNA sequence: TGTGCCTGGAGCACAGGGGAAACTAACTATGGCTACACCTTC. Drawing the rest from reference TRBV30 and TRBJ1-2, the complete variable domain is SQTIHQWPATLVQPVGSPLSLECTVEGTSNPNLYWYRQAAGRGLQLLFYSVGIGQISSEVPQNLSASRPQDRQFILSSKKLLLSDSGFYLCAWSTGETNYGYTFGSGTRLTVV.

The table lists this clone with a few counts. The chain carries TRBV20-1 and TRBJ1-1; D remains unclear. Germline V gene data show CDR1 as DFQATT and CDR2 as SNEGSKA (reference sequence). CDR3 length equals 11 residues. V dropped 7 bases and J dropped 5 bases, with 11 bases sitting between them. CDR3 loop: CSGRTETEAFF. Here the CDR3 DNA reads TGCAGTGGACGGACGGAGACTGAAGCTTTCTTT.

The chain links TRBV6-6 to TRBJ2-7, with a possible D match to TRBD1 (5 bases). This CDR3 is 13 amino acids long. Germline V lookup: CDR1 MNHNY, CDR2 SVGAGI (reference sequence). The V end was cut by 3 bases, the J end by 5 bases, with 11 bases between. The CDR3 protein is CASSYGLGDEQYF. The CDR3 DNA follows: TGTGCCAGCAGTTATGGATTAGGGGACGAGCAGTACTTC.

V usage is TRBV27 and J usage is TRBJ2-1, with D possibly TRBD1 on 5 matching bases. Trimming took 5 bases from V and 2 from J, leaving 10 bases between them. Germline CDR1 MNHEY, CDR2 SMNVEV (reference sequence). CDR3 length: 14 residues. CDR3 in DNA: TGTGCCAGCAGTGTCAGGGCCCCCTACAATGAGCAGTTCTTC. Translated, it gives CASSVRAPYNEQFF.

The rearrangement joins TRBV11-2 to TRBJ2-7; D is unclear. Trimming removed 5 bases from V and 2 bases from J, with 13 bases in between. In germline, CDR1 is SGHAT, CDR2 FQNNGV. The CDR3 totals 14 residues. CDR3 bases: TGTGCCAGCAGCCACTGGGGTCCCACCTACGAGCAGTACTTC. This codes for CASSHWGPTYEQYF. Using reference TRBV11-2 and TRBJ2-7 for the parts outside the CDR3, the full variable domain is EAGVAQSPRYKIIEKRQSVAFWCNPISGHATLYWYQQILGQGPKLLIQFQNNGVVDDSQLPKDRFSAERLKGVDSTLKIQPAKLEDSAVYLCASSHWGPTYEQYFGPGTRLTVT.

This sequence joins TRBV30 and TRBJ1-1, with no clear D. Germline CDR1 GTSNPN, CDR2 SVGIG (reference sequence). The CDR3 spans 14 residues. V was pared by 5 bases and J by 0 bases, with 13 bases between. The CDR3 bases are TGTGCCTGGGGAAAAATCCCGGTGAACACTGAAGCTTTCTTT. Its translation: CAWGKIPVNTEAFF.

This clone was seen a single time. This chain links TRBV5-1 with TRBJ2-1; D uncertain. Trimming cost V 0 bases and J 4 bases, with 8 bases left between them. In germline, CDR1 is SGHRS, CDR2 YFSETQ. The CDR3 loop spans 14 amino acids. In DNA form, the CDR3 reads TGCGCCAGCAGCTTGGAGGACGGGTACAATGAGCAGTTCTTC. The encoded protein is CASSLEDGYNEQFF. Full variable domain (remainder filled in from reference TRBV5-1 and TRBJ2-1): KAGVTQTPRYLIKTRGQQVTLSCSPISGHRSVSWYQQTPGQGLQFLFEYFSETQRNKGNFPGRFSGRQFSNSRSEMNVSTLELGDSALYLCASSLEDGYNEQFFGPGTRLTVL.

This clone turned up a few times. This chain connects TRBV10-3 to TRBJ1-4; D unresolved. This CDR3 has 14 residues. Germline assignment: CDR1 ENHRY and CDR2 SYGVKD. Trimming removed 0 bases from V and 12 bases from J, with 14 bases in between. The chain's CDR3 is CAISESTLLGELFF. The CDR3 region has the DNA TGTGCCATCAGTGAGTCGACGTTGCTAGGAGAACTGTTTTTT.

V gene TRBV6-1 combines with J gene TRBJ1-1; D gene uncertain. Looked up from germline, CDR1 is MNHNS and CDR2 is SASEGT. CDR3 size: 13 residues. Trimming took off 0 bases at V and 3 bases at J, with 5 bases between the two ends. For the CDR3, the DNA is TGTGCCAGCAGTGAAGCGCCTTACACTGAAGCTTTCTTT. Translated: CASSEAPYTEAFF.

This clone was detected a few times. The genes are TRBV27 and TRBJ1-5; possibly TRBD1 for D (6 bases). The V end was cut by 8 bases, the J end by 4 bases, with 18 bases between. The CDR3 totals 15 residues. Per the germline V gene, CDR1 is MNHEY and CDR2 is SMNVEV (reference sequence). The CDR3 DNA reads as TGTGCCAGCTCTCCAGGGGACCGAAAAAATCAGCCCCAGCATTTT. As protein: CASSPGDRKNQPQHF.

The chain employs TRBV30 and TRBJ2-1; TRBD2 matches 11 bases. With V trimmed by 0 bases and J by 9 bases, 7 bases remained unmatched. The CDR3 has 15 amino acids. Germline V CDR1 and CDR2: GTSNPN, SVGIG (reference sequence). The CDR3: CAWSVSSGGFGEQFF. In DNA, the CDR3 is TGTGCCTGGAGTGTATCTAGCGGGGGGTTCGGTGAGCAGTTCTTC. The full variable domain, with the rest looked up from reference TRBV30 and TRBJ2-1, is SQTIHQWPATLVQPVGSPLSLECTVEGTSNPNLYWYRQAAGRGLQLLFYSVGIGQISSEVPQNLSASRPQDRQFILSSKKLLLSDSGFYLCAWSVSSGGFGEQFFGPGTRLTVL.

V and J are TRBV6-5 and TRBJ2-2; 8 nucleotides align to TRBD2. CDR1 and CDR2 (germline): MNHEY, SVGAGI. CDR3 size: 15 residues. V trimming: 6 bases; J trimming: 5 bases; junction bases outside the gene matches: 8. Here the CDR3 reads CASSTVRGATGELFF. The CDR3 DNA is TGTGCCAGCAGCACGGTGCGGGGGGCTACCGGGGAGCTGTTTTTT.

The chain is built from TRBV30 and TRBJ1-2; D gene ambiguous. The CDR3 spans 11 residues. Trimming removed 7 bases from V and 4 bases from J, with 10 bases in between. Looked up from germline, CDR1 is GTSNPN and CDR2 is SVGIG (reference sequence). The CDR3 coding sequence is TGTGCCTCGTTGGTGTCCTATGGCTACACCTTC. Amino acids: CASLVSYGYTF.

This chain connects TRBV6-5 to TRBJ1-6, with 8 positions matching TRBD1. V gave up 2 bases and J gave up 11 bases; unmatched junction bases: 5. Germline CDR1 is MNHEY and CDR2 is SVGAGI. The CDR3 is 14 amino acids. The DNA for the CDR3 is TGTGCCAGCAGTTACCAAACAGGGGGTACACCCCTCCACTTT. This codes for CASSYQTGGTPLHF.

This clone appeared a few times. This sequence joins TRBV7-9 and TRBJ2-5; 8 positions agree with TRBD1. J lost 6 bases, V lost 5 bases, and 11 bases had no gene match. Per germline, CDR1 SEHNR and CDR2 FQNEAQ (reference sequence). The CDR3 extends over 15 amino acids. This CDR3 reads CASSKTRQGRQTQYF. The CDR3 nucleotides read TGTGCCAGCAGCAAGACTAGACAGGGGCGGCAGACCCAGTACTTC.

This clone was seen only a few times. This rearrangement joins TRBV11-2 to TRBJ2-7; D is perhaps TRBD1 (6 bases). The germline CDR1 and CDR2 sequences are SGHAT and FQNNGV. V was trimmed by 3 bases and J by 5 bases, leaving 8 bases between them. CDR3 length: 12 amino acids. The CDR3 nucleotides read TGTGCCAGCAGCTTGGACAGCAACGAGCAGTACTTC. Translation: CASSLDSNEQYF.